This TCR beta chain emerged from a study of T cells in Graves' hyperthyroidism and ophthalmopathy. Findings of the study overall: In blood, most of the thyroid clonotypes expanded above 0.001 were also present.

A note on this clonotype: Its matching antigen is unknown.

On the basis of clinical symptoms, serum thyroxine and TRAb, thyroid ultrasound and orbital computed tomography, diagnoses were made. CDR3 size: 15 residues. The germline gives CDR1 SGHVS, CDR2 FQNEAQ. Trimming stripped 2 bases from V and 8 bases from J, with 15 bases between. Amplification targeted TCR beta CDR3 regions from RNA transcripts. TCR CDR3 regions were first amplified by RT-PCR with HTBI primers. TCRdb itself ran the multiplex PCR reads through MiXCR, one entry per CDR3 protein. This table has fewer than 550,000 distinct CDR3 sequences, more than 15% appearing once. The source material was blood. This clonotype originated in a woman aged 18-29 years with Graves' hyperthyroidism. The chain carries TRBV7-8 and TRBJ1-4; D not resolved. The DNA of the CDR3 is TGTGCCAGCAGCTTAAAGCCAGTCTTGCGAGAAAAACTGTTTTTT. It translates to CASSLKPVLREKLFF.